Presented here are 21 T cell receptor beta chains from one specimen sequenced in a study of OX40 agonist ivuxolimab in advanced cancers. The assay was immunoSEQ multiplex PCR, and TCRdb's table has in-frame clones only and misses some. Of around 35,000 clones listed, around 90% are singletons. The sample here was CD4+ or CD8+ T cells sorted from blood, taken in a trial of the OX40 agonist ivuxolimab. Every receptor here comes from an adult with an advanced solid tumor such as melanoma, head and neck, liver or kidney cancer.

The chain links TRBV6-6 to TRBJ1-5, with D tentatively TRBD1 (6 bases). Deletions cut 4 bases from V and 4 bases from J, with 17 bases between. There are 16 residues in the CDR3. CDR1 and CDR2 from the germline V gene are MNHNY and SVGAGI (reference sequence). DNA of the CDR3: TGTGCCAGCAGTTCGGGCAGGGGCATAGCGAATCAGCCCCAGCATTTT. Residues: CASSSGRGIANQPQHF.

V is TRBV7-8 and J is TRBJ1-4; 7 bases match TRBD1. The CDR3 runs to 16 residues. Germline V gene lookup returns CDR1 SGHVS and CDR2 FQNEAQ. The J segment lost 2 bases and the V segment lost 1 base, leaving 4 bases of the junction unmatched. This chain's CDR3 is CASSLETGWTNEKLFF. CDR3 sequence (DNA): TGTGCCAGCAGCTTAGAGACAGGGTGGACTAATGAAAAACTGTTTTTT.

The chain carries TRBV7-2 and TRBJ2-2; D is unclear. Between the trimmed V and J ends, which lost 5 bases and 1 base, there was a span of 14 bases. Germline V gene lookup returns CDR1 SGHTA and CDR2 FQGNSA. The CDR3 spans 16 residues. The CDR3 sequence is CASSQQPAGNTGELFF. In DNA form, the CDR3 reads TGTGCCAGCAGCCAACAACCGGCAGGGAACACCGGGGAGCTGTTTTTT.

The V gene is TRBV18, the J gene TRBJ1-1; no clear D gene. Per the germline V gene, CDR1 is KGHSH and CDR2 is LQKENI. V was shortened by 3 bases and J by 3 bases, with 14 bases between the two germline ends. The CDR3 is made up of 15 amino acids. CDR3 in DNA: TGTGCCAGCTCACCTACCAGGCAGGCGGACACTGAAGCTTTCTTT. Its translation: CASSPTRQADTEAFF.

This clone has only one observation. The chain combines TRBV5-4 with TRBJ2-7; TRBD1 matches 7 bases. Germline CDR1 SGHNT, CDR2 YYREEE (reference sequence). Germline trimming cut 2 bases from V and 9 bases from J; bases unmatched to any gene: 8. The CDR3 runs 13 residues. The DNA of the CDR3 is TGTGCCAGCAGCTTCCGGGACAGACCCATGCAGTACTTC. It is translated as CASSFRDRPMQYF.

The chain employs TRBV2 and TRBJ2-1; 7 bases are a match to TRBD2. Per the germline V gene, CDR1 is SNHLY and CDR2 is FYNNEI. Unmatched junction bases numbered 5, after V lost 1 base and J lost 8 bases. The CDR3 is made up of 14 amino acids. The CDR3 loop reads CASSEDGRRYEQFF. CDR3 nucleotides: TGTGCCAGCAGTGAAGACGGGAGGAGGTATGAGCAGTTCTTC.

The chain combines TRBV4-2 with TRBJ2-3, with 8 nucleotides matching TRBD2. The CDR3 sequence is 17 residues long. The germline V gene encodes CDR1 LGHNA and CDR2 YNFKEQ. The V segment lost 0 bases and the J segment 2 bases; nucleotides outside the gene matches: 7. The CDR3 loop is CASSQDLLAEYTDTQYF. In DNA, the CDR3 is TGTGCCAGCAGCCAAGACCTACTAGCGGAGTACACAGATACGCAGTATTTT.

This chain links TRBV19 with TRBJ1-1; tentative D call: TRBD1 (6 bases). This CDR3 region has 14 residues. Trimming stripped 6 bases from V and 1 base from J, with 12 bases between. The germline V gene has CDR1 LNHDA and CDR2 SQIVND (reference sequence). In DNA form, the CDR3 reads TGTGCCAGTAGAGCCACAGGGAGGAACACTGAAGCTTTCTTT. This sequence encodes CASRATGRNTEAFF. Based on the CDR3 plus reference TRBV19 and TRBJ1-1, the full variable domain is DGGITQSPKYLFRKEGQNVTLSCEQNLNHDAMYWYRQDPGQGLRLIYYSQIVNDFQKGDIAEGYSVSREKKESFPLTVTSAQKNPTAFYLCASRATGRNTEAFFGQGTRLTVV.

This chain connects TRBV7-3 to TRBJ2-7, with D possibly TRBD2 on 6 matching bases. The CDR3 totals 16 residues. The V end was cut by 5 bases, the J end by 0 bases, with 17 bases between. Germline CDR1 is SGHTA and CDR2 is FQGTGA. CDR3 bases: TGTGCCAGCAGCCCCGGCGGGACGCGAAGCTCCTACGAGCAGTACTTC. Residues: CASSPGGTRSSYEQYF.

The J gene is TRBJ2-5, the V gene TRBV5-1; a possible D gene is TRBD1 (5 bases). CDR3 length: 14 residues. The V end lost 2 bases, the J end lost 1 base, and 9 bases lay between the germline ends. Germline values: CDR1 SGHRS, CDR2 YFSETQ. For the CDR3, the DNA is TGCGCCAGCAGCTTAGAGACAGTCCAAGAGACCCAGTACTTC. This codes for CASSLETVQETQYF. Based on the CDR3 plus reference TRBV5-1 and TRBJ2-5, the full variable domain is KAGVTQTPRYLIKTRGQQVTLSCSPISGHRSVSWYQQTPGQGLQFLFEYFSETQRNKGNFPGRFSGRQFSNSRSEMNVSTLELGDSALYLCASSLETVQETQYFGPGTRLLVL.

The CDR3 region has the DNA TGCGCCAGCAGCCCCCGGGGAGACCGCAGCATACTGGTCTATGGCTACACCTTC. Its translation: CASSPRGDRSILVYGYTF. The chain couples TRBV5-1 to TRBJ1-2; D gene ambiguous. The CDR3 contains 18 residues. The V end lost 4 bases, the J end lost 4 bases, and 26 bases lay between the germline ends. Germline CDR1 and CDR2: SGHRS and YFSETQ.

This clone was found once. This chain links TRBV30 with TRBJ1-4, with D perhaps matching TRBD1 (5 bases). V lost 7 bases and J lost 0, with 12 bases in between. Germline CDR1 and CDR2: GTSNPN and SVGIG (reference sequence). The CDR3 is made up of 14 amino acids. Here the CDR3 DNA reads TGTGCCTCCGGGGCCGCGGCAACTAATGAAAAACTGTTTTTT. Translated: CASGAAATNEKLFF.

V usage is TRBV28 and J usage is TRBJ1-2; TRBD1 agrees at 7 bases. From germline, CDR1 is MDHEN and CDR2 SYDVKM. The junction had 16 bases not matched to a gene; V was cut back by 5 bases and J by 7 bases. The CDR3 runs to 16 residues. CDR3 coding DNA: TGTGCCAGCAGTCCTCCTAGACAGGGCGCATTGGGTGGCTACACCTTC. It codes for CASSPPRQGALGGYTF.

The chain uses TRBV28 and TRBJ2-5, with 12 positions matching TRBD1. The V segment lost 3 bases and the J segment 5 bases; nucleotides outside the gene matches: 7. This CDR3 contains 16 residues. Germline V gives CDR1 MDHEN, CDR2 SYDVKM. The CDR3 loop reads CASSFPGQGAHETQYF. The CDR3, as DNA: TGTGCCAGCAGTTTCCCGGGACAGGGGGCGCATGAGACCCAGTACTTC.

The gene calls are TRBV6-5 and TRBJ1-1; the match to TRBD1 covers 7 bases. Germline V lookup: CDR1 MNHEY, CDR2 SVGAGI. The CDR3 spans 15 residues. Trimming removed 2 bases from V and 4 bases from J; junction bases left unmatched: 7. The CDR3 DNA reads as TGTGCCAGCAGTTACGGAGGCGGGGACAGCACTGAAGCTTTCTTT. Its protein product is CASSYGGGDSTEAFF.

This chain uses TRBV6-1 with TRBJ1-2; 8 nucleotides match TRBD1. Germline V gene data show CDR1 as MNHNS and CDR2 as SASEGT. The V segment lost 6 bases and the J segment 4 bases; nucleotides outside the gene matches: 7. This CDR3 has 14 residues. The CDR3, as DNA: TGTGCCAGCAGGCCCGGACAGGGTGGCTATGGCTACACCTTC. Translated: CASRPGQGGYGYTF.

This clone was recorded only once. The J gene is TRBJ1-4, the V gene TRBV28; no firm D call. Between the trimmed V and J ends, which lost 5 bases and 7 bases, there was a span of 17 bases. The CDR3 extends over 15 amino acids. CDR1 and CDR2 from the germline V gene are MDHEN and SYDVKM. Written as DNA, the CDR3 is TGTGCCAGCAGTCTGCGGATAGGAGGAGGTGAAAAACTGTTTTTT. Protein: CASSLRIGGGEKLFF.

The sample holds one count of this clone. The rearrangement joins TRBV28 to TRBJ2-5; TRBD1 might be the D (5 bases). In germline, CDR1 is MDHEN, CDR2 SYDVKM. With 1 base removed from V and 3 bases from J, the gap between germline ends came to 12 bases. This CDR3 is built from 15 residues. Written as DNA, the CDR3 is TGTGCCAGCAGTTTATTGGGCAGGGAAAAAGAGACCCAGTACTTC. It specifies CASSLLGREKETQYF.

This rearrangement joins TRBV28 to TRBJ2-5; 12 bases line up with TRBD1. CDR3 length: 18 residues. V shed 6 bases, J shed 3 bases, and the junction held 14 bases outside the gene matches. The germline V gene encodes CDR1 MDHEN and CDR2 SYDVKM. The CDR3: CASRGTGGLRTVKETQYF. CDR3 sequence (DNA): TGTGCCAGCAGGGGGACAGGGGGCCTCAGGACAGTAAAAGAGACCCAGTACTTC.

This chain joins TRBV5-1 and TRBJ2-7; possibly TRBD2 for D (5 bases). Germline-derived CDR1 and CDR2 are SGHRS and YFSETQ. The CDR3 has 14 amino acids. With 7 bases removed from V and 3 bases from J, the gap between germline ends came to 17 bases. The CDR3 DNA reads TGCGCCAGCCGAAACCAGAGGGAGAGCTACGAGCAGTACTTC. Translating it yields CASRNQRESYEQYF.

The rearrangement uses TRBV2 and TRBJ2-5, with 8 bases matching TRBD2. From germline, CDR1 is SNHLY and CDR2 FYNNEI. Germline trimming cut 6 bases from V and 2 bases from J; bases unmatched to any gene: 5. CDR3 size: 14 residues. CDR3 amino acids: CASSATSGQETQYF. The CDR3 DNA is TGTGCCAGCAGCGCCACTAGCGGTCAAGAGACCCAGTACTTC. Based on the CDR3 plus reference TRBV2 and TRBJ2-5, the full variable domain is EPEVTQTPSHQVTQMGQEVILRCVPISNHLYFYWYRQILGQKVEFLVSFYNNEISEKSEIFDDQFSVERPDGSNFTLKIRSTKLEDSAMYFCASSATSGQETQYFGPGTRLLVL.